Listed below are T cell receptor beta chains from one sample, sequenced in a study of T cell repertoires in cytomegalovirus infection. TCRdb processed the reads anew with MiXCR; each CDR3 protein has one entry. The data contain approximately 990,000 distinct CDR3 sequences, roughly 30% of them singletons. Their recognized antigens are unknown. The sequences come from cultured CD8+ T cells from PBMCs, collected from culture after CMV antigen stimulation. These receptors were collected from a human donor in good health (CMV status not recorded). Some clones in this sample may be carry-over from other donors' samples. The CDR3 runs from the conserved cysteine through the conserved F or W. The D gene is left open where the match is weak. Clone size, where shown, is once, few, many, or a class for clones that have expanded.

v_gene: TRBV6-5
j_gene: TRBJ2-3
d_gene: .
abundance: .
len: 15
CDR3aa: CASRPNYGRTDTQYF
CDR3nt: TGTGCCAGCAGACCTAACTATGGGCGCACAGATACGCAGTATTTT

v_gene: TRBV6-5
j_gene: TRBJ2-1
d_gene: .
abundance: few
len: 13
CDR3aa: CASSYFTGNEQFF
CDR3nt: TGTGCCAGCAGTTACTTCACCGGGAATGAGCAGTTCTTC

v_gene: TRBV6-1
j_gene: TRBJ2-1
d_gene: TRBD2
abundance: .
len: 14
CDR3aa: CASSVIAGHNEQFF
CDR3nt: TGTGCCAGTAGTGTAATAGCGGGGCACAATGAGCAGTTCTTC

v_gene: TRBV10-3
j_gene: TRBJ1-1
d_gene: .
abundance: .
len: 14
CDR3aa: CAIRGLGSDTEAFF
CDR3nt: TGTGCCATCAGGGGCCTAGGGAGTGACACTGAAGCTTTCTTT

v_gene: TRBV7-9
j_gene: TRBJ1-1
d_gene: .
abundance: .
len: 12
CDR3aa: CASSHSGSEAFF
CDR3nt: TGTGCCAGCAGCCACTCGGGGTCTGAAGCTTTCTTT

v_gene: TRBV5-1
j_gene: TRBJ1-4
d_gene: .
abundance: .
len: 15
CDR3aa: CASSPRGTGNEKLFF
CDR3nt: TGCGCCAGCAGCCCGAGAGGTACAGGGAATGAAAAACTGTTTTTT

v_gene: TRBV27
j_gene: TRBJ1-2
d_gene: .
abundance: .
len: 15
CDR3aa: CASSKSAGQPYGYTF
CDR3nt: TGTGCCAGCAGCAAAAGCGCCGGACAGCCTTATGGCTACACCTTC

v_gene: TRBV18
j_gene: TRBJ1-2
d_gene: .
abundance: .
len: 13
CDR3aa: CASSLGQFDGYTF
CDR3nt: TGTGCCAGCTCACTCGGACAGTTTGATGGCTACACCTTC

v_gene: TRBV7-9
j_gene: TRBJ1-2
d_gene: TRBD1
abundance: few
len: 18
CDR3aa: CASSLTSPGTGGDYGYTF
CDR3nt: TGTGCCAGCAGCTTAACCTCACCCGGGACAGGGGGCGACTATGGCTACACCTTC

v_gene: TRBV7-8
j_gene: TRBJ1-1
d_gene: .
abundance: many
len: 15
CDR3aa: CASSLASQMNTEAFF
CDR3nt: TGTGCCAGCAGCTTAGCGAGCCAGATGAACACTGAAGCTTTCTTT

v_gene: TRBV11-2
j_gene: TRBJ1-1
d_gene: .
abundance: .
len: 13
CDR3aa: CASTLSVGTEAFF
CDR3nt: TGTGCCAGCACCCTAAGCGTGGGGACTGAAGCTTTCTTT

v_gene: TRBV19
j_gene: TRBJ2-1
d_gene: .
abundance: .
len: 13
CDR3aa: CASKRDTHNEQFF
CDR3nt: TGTGCCTCCAAACGGGACACTCACAATGAGCAGTTCTTC

v_gene: TRBV12-3/TRBV12-4
j_gene: TRBJ2-1
d_gene: .
abundance: few
len: 11
CDR3aa: CANSLLGEQFF
CDR3nt: TGTGCCAATTCCCTGTTGGGAGAGCAGTTCTTC